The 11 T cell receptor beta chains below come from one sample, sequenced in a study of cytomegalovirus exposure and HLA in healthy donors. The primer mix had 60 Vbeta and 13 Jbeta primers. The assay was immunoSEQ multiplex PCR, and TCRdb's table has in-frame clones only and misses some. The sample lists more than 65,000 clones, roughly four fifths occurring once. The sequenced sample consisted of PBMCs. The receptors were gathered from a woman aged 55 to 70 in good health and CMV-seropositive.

Written as DNA, the CDR3 is TGTGCCAGCAGTTCCGGACCGGGAATGAACACTGAAGCTTTCTTT. Translating it yields CASSSGPGMNTEAFF. The chain combines TRBV7-9 with TRBJ1-1; D is ambiguous. V was pared by 6 bases and J by 0 bases, with 14 bases between. From germline, CDR1 is SEHNR and CDR2 FQNEAQ (reference sequence). The CDR3 sequence is 15 residues long. The full variable domain, in which reference TRBV7-9 and TRBJ1-1 provide the parts outside the CDR3, is DTGVSQNPRHKITKRGQNVTFRCDPISEHNRLYWYRQTLGQGPEFLTYFQNEAQLEKSRLLSDRFSAERPKGSFSTLEIQRTEQGDSAMYLCASSSGPGMNTEAFFGQGTRLTVV.

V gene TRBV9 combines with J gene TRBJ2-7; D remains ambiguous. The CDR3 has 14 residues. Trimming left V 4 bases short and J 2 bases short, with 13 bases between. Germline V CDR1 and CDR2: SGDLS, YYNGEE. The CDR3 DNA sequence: TGTGCCAGCAGCTCCTCCGGAGACCCCTACGAGCAGTACTTC. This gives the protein CASSSSGDPYEQYF.

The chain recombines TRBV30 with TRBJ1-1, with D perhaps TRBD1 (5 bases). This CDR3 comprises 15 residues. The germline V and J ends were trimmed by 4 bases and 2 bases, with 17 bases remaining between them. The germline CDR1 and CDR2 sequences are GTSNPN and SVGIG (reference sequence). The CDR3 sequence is CAWTLFLTANTEAFF. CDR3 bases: TGTGCCTGGACTCTCTTCTTGACAGCAAACACTGAAGCTTTCTTT.

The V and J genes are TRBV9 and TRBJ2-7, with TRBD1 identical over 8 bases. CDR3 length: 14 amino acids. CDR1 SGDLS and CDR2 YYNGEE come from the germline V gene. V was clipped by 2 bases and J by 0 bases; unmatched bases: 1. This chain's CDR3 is CASSVQGASYEQYF. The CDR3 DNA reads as TGTGCCAGCAGCGTCCAGGGGGCCTCCTACGAGCAGTACTTC.

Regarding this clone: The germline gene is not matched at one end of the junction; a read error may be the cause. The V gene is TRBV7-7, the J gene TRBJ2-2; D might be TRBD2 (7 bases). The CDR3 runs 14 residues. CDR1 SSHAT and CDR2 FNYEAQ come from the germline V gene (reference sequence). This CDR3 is CASSRGLGGGELFF. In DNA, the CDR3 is TGTGCTAGCAGCCGTGGACTAGGGGGCGGGGAGCTGTTTTTT.

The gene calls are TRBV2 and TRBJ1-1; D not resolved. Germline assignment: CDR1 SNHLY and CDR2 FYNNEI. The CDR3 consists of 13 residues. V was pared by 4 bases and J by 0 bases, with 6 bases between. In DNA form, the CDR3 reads TGTGCCAGCAGTGGCGGTGTGAACACTGAAGCTTTCTTT. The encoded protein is CASSGGVNTEAFF.

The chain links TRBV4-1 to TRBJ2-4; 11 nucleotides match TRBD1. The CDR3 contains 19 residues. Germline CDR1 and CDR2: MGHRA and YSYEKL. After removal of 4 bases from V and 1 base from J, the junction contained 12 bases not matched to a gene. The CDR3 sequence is CASSPSRDRGVVAKNIQYF. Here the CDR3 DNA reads TGCGCCAGCAGCCCAAGTCGGGACAGGGGGGTAGTGGCCAAAAACATTCAGTACTTC.

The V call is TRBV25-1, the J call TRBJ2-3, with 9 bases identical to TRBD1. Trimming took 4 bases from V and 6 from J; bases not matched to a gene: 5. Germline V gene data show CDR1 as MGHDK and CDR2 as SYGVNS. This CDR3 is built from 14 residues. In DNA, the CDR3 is TGTGCCAGCAGTGGGGACAGGGATAGGGATACGCAGTATTTT. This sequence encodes CASSGDRDRDTQYF.

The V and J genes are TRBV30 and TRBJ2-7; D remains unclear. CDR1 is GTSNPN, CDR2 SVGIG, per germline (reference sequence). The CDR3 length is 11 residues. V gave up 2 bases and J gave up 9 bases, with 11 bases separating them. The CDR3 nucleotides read TGTGCCTGGAGTCTCGACTCCCGGCAGTACTTC. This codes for CAWSLDSRQYF.

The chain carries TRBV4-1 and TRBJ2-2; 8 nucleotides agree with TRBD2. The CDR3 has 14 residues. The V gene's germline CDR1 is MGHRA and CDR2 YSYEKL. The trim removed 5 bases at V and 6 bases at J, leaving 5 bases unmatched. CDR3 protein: CASSSSGSAGELFF. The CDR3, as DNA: TGCGCCAGCAGCTCGAGCGGGAGTGCCGGGGAGCTGTTTTTT.

DNA for the CDR3: TGTGCCAGCAGTGATGGAACCCGGAGAGAACAGCCCCAGCATTTT. Translated, it gives CASSDGTRREQPQHF. This rearrangement joins TRBV2 to TRBJ1-5; D uncertain. The CDR3 is 15 amino acids. The germline V and J ends were trimmed by 3 bases and 7 bases, with 16 bases remaining between them. From germline, CDR1 is SNHLY and CDR2 FYNNEI.